This T cell receptor (beta chain) came from a study of CD8 T cells in ankylosing spondylitis. Points from the study as a whole: It appeared that ankylosing spondylitis blood was characterized by a TCR beta motif of eight highly homologous variants. Researchers reportedly found disease-linked clones significantly enriched in matched ankylosing spondylitis synovial fluid. CD8+ disease-linked clones were present at relatively low frequencies in blood.

TCRdb recomputed calls from the 5' RACE reads with MiXCR, one row per CDR3 protein. The sample contains roughly 400,000 distinct CDR3 sequences, approximately 20% of which appear only once. In this sample, this clonotype turned up a few times. Its cognate antigen is unknown. Sequencing was carried out using blood, either unsorted or a sorted T cell fraction (not recorded which). The clonotype originates from a male donor with ankylosing spondylitis.

The CDR3 nucleotides are TGTGCCAGCAGTTTGGGGCGGGAGGGTATCAATGAGCAGTTCTTC. It encodes CASSLGREGINEQFF. This chain links TRBV27 with TRBJ2-1, with 9 bases lining up with TRBD2. The V segment lost 3 bases and the J segment 6 bases; nucleotides outside the gene matches: 6. The germline gives CDR1 MNHEY, CDR2 SMNVEV (reference sequence). The CDR3 length is 15 residues.